The sample holds one count of the clone carrying this T cell receptor beta chain. From germline, CDR1 is MNHEY and CDR2 SVGAGI. This CDR3 comprises 13 residues. V was shortened by 10 bases and J by 7 bases, with 20 bases between the two germline ends. Authors' processing steps: Using reference gene primer amplification, nucleated cell counts were estimated. The data were produced by immunoSEQ multiplex PCR, yet TCRdb's version contains in-frame clones alone and is incomplete. Clone size and the V and J calls come from that table; the DNA yielded D and trimming. The sample lists 95,000 to 120,000 clones, approximately 81% occurring once. The data are from a study of blood T cell repertoires in COVID-19. Across the study: Italy, Spain and the United States were the sources of the convalescent and acute COVID-19 samples. PBMCs, B-cell-depleted T cells, or T cells were the source of the cDNA or gDNA that made up the material.

This chain connects TRBV6-5 to TRBJ2-7, with a possible D match to TRBD2 (5 bases). The receptor's source is a human donor in a cohort sampled during active COVID-19. Sequencing was done on a sample of peripheral blood. The CDR3 DNA is TGTGCCACCCGTATCCAACTAGTTGATGAGCAGTACTTC. It codes for CATRIQLVDEQYF.